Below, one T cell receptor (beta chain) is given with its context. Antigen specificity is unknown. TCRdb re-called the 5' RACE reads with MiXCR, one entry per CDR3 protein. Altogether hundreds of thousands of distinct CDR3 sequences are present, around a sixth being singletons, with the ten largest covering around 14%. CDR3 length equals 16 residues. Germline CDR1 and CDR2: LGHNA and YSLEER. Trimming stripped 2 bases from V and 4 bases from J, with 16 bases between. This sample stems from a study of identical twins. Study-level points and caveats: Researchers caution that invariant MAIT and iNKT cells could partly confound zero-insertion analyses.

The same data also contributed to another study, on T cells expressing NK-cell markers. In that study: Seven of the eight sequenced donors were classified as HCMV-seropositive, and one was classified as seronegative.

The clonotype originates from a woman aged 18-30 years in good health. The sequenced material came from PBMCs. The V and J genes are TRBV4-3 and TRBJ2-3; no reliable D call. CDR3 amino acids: CASSQISIWSPDTQYF. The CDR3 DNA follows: TGCGCCAGCAGCCAAATATCAATATGGAGTCCAGATACGCAGTATTTT.